What follows are 9 T cell receptor beta chains derived from one specimen sequenced in a study of T cell changes during pregnancy in multiple sclerosis. TCRdb's copy holds only in-frame clones and misses some; the assay was immunoSEQ multiplex PCR. The data show about 70,000 clones, about 91% seen once. The sample was peripheral blood, taken in the first trimester of pregnancy. The receptor set was obtained from a female donor with multiple sclerosis, enrolled in a pregnancy study.

The chain recombines TRBV5-4 with TRBJ2-5; TRBD1 might be the D (6 bases). Germline V gene sequence: CDR1 SGHNT, CDR2 YYREEE (reference sequence). The CDR3 totals 14 residues. The ends were cut back, 1 base at V and 1 base at J, with 8 bases in the middle. CDR3 coding DNA: TGTGCCAGCAGCTTGACAGGGACCCAAGAGACCCAGTACTTC. Its protein product is CASSLTGTQETQYF.

The chain recombines TRBV10-2 with TRBJ2-1; 10 bases are a match to TRBD2. Germline CDR1 and CDR2: WSHSY and SAAADI. V lost 8 bases, J lost 6 bases, and 7 bases stayed unmatched. This CDR3 is built from 14 residues. In DNA, the CDR3 is TGCGCCAGCGGTCCACTAGCGGGATCCAATGAGCAGTTCTTC. Its protein is CASGPLAGSNEQFF.

The genes are TRBV19 and TRBJ1-1; 9 nucleotides align to TRBD1. This CDR3 is built from 14 residues. Germline CDR1 is LNHDA and CDR2 is SQIVND (reference sequence). V lost 6 bases, J lost 5 bases, and 7 bases stayed unmatched. The CDR3 DNA reads as TGTGCCAGTAGCCCGGGACAGGGATTGACTGAAGCTTTCTTT. Translated: CASSPGQGLTEAFF.

The V gene is TRBV28, the J gene TRBJ1-3; D possibly corresponds to TRBD1 (5 bases). The V and J ends lost 4 bases and 0 bases respectively, with 10 bases between them. This CDR3 spans 15 amino acids. CDR1 is MDHEN, CDR2 SYDVKM, per germline. The CDR3 nucleotides are TGTGCCAGCAGTTCCGACAGAGGCTCTGGAAACACCATATATTTT. It is translated as CASSSDRGSGNTIYF.

The CDR3 reads CASRTGLAGGSGTDTQYF. The CDR3 DNA follows: TGCGCCAGCAGAACGGGACTAGCGGGGGGCTCGGGGACAGATACGCAGTATTTT. V and J are TRBV5-1 and TRBJ2-3; 15 positions agree with TRBD2. The CDR3 extends over 18 amino acids. With V trimmed by 5 bases and J by 3 bases, 10 bases remained unmatched. Germline assignment: CDR1 SGHRS and CDR2 YFSETQ.

The genes are TRBV11-2 and TRBJ1-2; D might be TRBD1 (5 bases). The germline CDR1 and CDR2 sequences are SGHAT and FQNNGV. The length of the CDR3 is 14 residues. V was clipped by 4 bases and J by 4 bases, with 13 bases between them. CDR3 DNA sequence: TGTGCCAGCAGCTATGACCCTGACAGCTATGGCTACACCTTC. Encoded protein: CASSYDPDSYGYTF.

This chain uses TRBV5-1 with TRBJ2-1, with no clear D. There are 13 residues in the CDR3. Germline V gene sequence: CDR1 SGHRS, CDR2 YFSETQ. The ends were cut back, 0 bases at V and 9 bases at J, with 10 bases in the middle. CDR3 region: CASSLEGGPEQFF. Here the CDR3 DNA reads TGCGCCAGCAGCTTGGAAGGCGGCCCTGAGCAGTTCTTC.

The J gene is TRBJ2-7, the V gene TRBV27; TRBD1 agrees at 9 bases. Germline lookup yields CDR1 MNHEY and CDR2 SMNVEV (reference sequence). The CDR3 extends over 14 amino acids. Trimming took 5 bases from V and 6 from J; bases not matched to a gene: 8. The CDR3 spells CASSPRTGAVEQYF. For the CDR3, the DNA is TGTGCCAGCAGTCCAAGGACAGGGGCAGTCGAGCAGTACTTC.

The genes are TRBV6-5 and TRBJ1-1, with 7 bases fitting TRBD1. Germline values: CDR1 MNHEY, CDR2 SVGAGI. The CDR3 sequence is 13 residues long. J was trimmed by 5 bases and V by 5 bases; bases with no gene match: 5. The CDR3 here is CASSETGRTEAFF. In nucleotides, the CDR3 is TGTGCCAGCAGTGAGACAGGGAGGACTGAAGCTTTCTTT.